Listed here are 20 T cell receptor beta chains from one sample, sequenced in a study of shared clonotypes between healthy human individuals. Assay used: immunoSEQ multiplex PCR; TCRdb lists only in-frame clones, some missing. The table records approximately 350,000 clones, around 72% of them present only once. The sample comprised memory CD4+ T cells sorted from blood. Noted subset: CD45RA-negative fraction. These receptors all come from a man younger than 45 in good health.

This chain joins TRBV10-1 and TRBJ2-1; D gene uncertain. V was trimmed by 10 bases and J by 4 bases, leaving 14 bases between them. The CDR3 length is 13 residues. CDR1 and CDR2 (germline): WNHNN, SYGVQD (reference sequence). The DNA of the CDR3 is TGCGCCATCTCCCAGAAAGAGTACAATGAGCAGTTCTTC. It codes for CAISQKEYNEQFF.

This clone was picked up a small number of times. The V gene is TRBV19, the J gene TRBJ2-1, with D perhaps being TRBD1 or TRBD2 (5 bases each). Germline V gene lookup returns CDR1 LNHDA and CDR2 SQIVND (reference sequence). The CDR3 is 15 amino acids. V shed 5 bases and J shed 3 bases, with 14 bases lying between them. CDR3 DNA: TGTGCCAGTAGTCGAGGGGTGGGGGACTACAATGAGCAGTTCTTC. The encoded protein is CASSRGVGDYNEQFF. The full variable domain, rest sourced from reference TRBV19 and TRBJ2-1, is DGGITQSPKYLFRKEGQNVTLSCEQNLNHDAMYWYRQDPGQGLRLIYYSQIVNDFQKGDIAEGYSVSREKKESFPLTVTSAQKNPTAFYLCASSRGVGDYNEQFFGPGTRLTVL.

The chain employs TRBV18 and TRBJ1-1; TRBD1 is a possible D gene (5 bases). The CDR3 covers 12 residues. Germline CDR1 reads KGHSH; CDR2 reads LQKENI. V lost 5 bases and J lost 5, with 9 bases in between. The CDR3 DNA reads as TGTGCCAGCTCAAGGAGGGGTACTGAAGCTTTCTTT. It encodes CASSRRGTEAFF. Drawing the rest from reference TRBV18 and TRBJ1-1, the complete variable domain is NAGVMQNPRHLVRRRGQEARLRCSPMKGHSHVYWYRQLPEEGLKFMVYLQKENIIDESGMPKERFSAEFPKEGPSILRIQQVVRGDSAAYFCASSRRGTEAFFGQGTRLTVV.

The chain uses TRBV5-4 and TRBJ2-7; D is unclear. V gave up 0 bases and J gave up 1 base, with 8 bases separating them. The CDR3 extends over 14 amino acids. CDR1 is SGHNT and CDR2 is YYREEE in the germline V gene (reference sequence). The CDR3 protein is CASSLGAWSYEQYF. The CDR3 region has the DNA TGTGCCAGCAGCTTGGGGGCCTGGTCCTACGAGCAGTACTTC.

This clone was recorded a few times. V usage is TRBV10-3 and J usage is TRBJ2-2; perhaps D is TRBD1 or TRBD2 (5 bases each). The V and J ends lost 7 bases and 6 bases respectively, with 18 bases between them. The CDR3 extends over 15 amino acids. Germline assignment: CDR1 ENHRY and CDR2 SYGVKD. The CDR3 here is CAITISGTGSGELFF. The DNA for the CDR3 is TGTGCCATCACTATTTCCGGGACCGGGTCCGGGGAGCTGTTTTTT.

A word on this clone: Additional DNA sequences in this sample encode the identical CDR3. This chain links TRBV7-8 with TRBJ2-7, with 7 bases matching TRBD2. This CDR3 region has 13 residues. Germline V gives CDR1 SGHVS, CDR2 FQNEAQ. Trimming took 5 bases from V and 4 from J; bases not matched to a gene: 5. CDR3 coding DNA: TGTGCCAGCAGCCTGGGAGGGAATTACGAGCAGTACTTC. Encoded protein: CASSLGGNYEQYF. Full variable domain (outside the CDR3, taken from reference TRBV7-8 and TRBJ2-7): GAGVSQSPRYKVAKRGQDVALRCDPISGHVSLFWYQQALGQGPEFLTYFQNEAQLDKSGLPSDRFFAERPEGSVSTLKIQRTQQEDSAVYLCASSLGGNYEQYFGPGTRLTVT.

This chain links TRBV5-1 with TRBJ2-7; possibly TRBD1 or TRBD2 for D (5 bases each). Germline V gene data show CDR1 as SGHRS and CDR2 as YFSETQ. V was cut by 3 bases and J by 0 bases, with 16 bases left in between. The CDR3 sequence is 16 residues long. The CDR3 reads CASSSWLGVVSYEQYF. CDR3 nucleotides: TGCGCCAGCAGCTCATGGCTGGGGGTCGTCTCCTACGAGCAGTACTTC.

Regarding this clone: Because the CDR3's place on the DNA is in doubt, the DNA is left out and the CDR3 is given as listed by TCRdb. CDR3 loop: CASSLVGGGATMKYF. V gene TRBV11-2 combines with J gene TRBJ2-7; the tabulated D call, TRBD1, remains unverified against the DNA. Looked up from germline, CDR1 is SGHAT and CDR2 is FQNNGV. The CDR3 sequence runs 15 residues, both termini included.

The J gene is TRBJ1-5, the V gene TRBV6-1; D might be TRBD1 (5 bases). V lost 5 bases to trimming and J lost 4 bases, with 12 bases between them. Germline V gives CDR1 MNHNS, CDR2 SASEGT. CDR3 length: 14 amino acids. The CDR3 reads CASSQGITNQPQHF. The CDR3, as DNA: TGTGCCAGCAGTCAGGGAATTACGAATCAGCCCCAGCATTTT.

This clone was detected a few times. The chain carries TRBV2 and TRBJ1-2; 11 positions match TRBD1. V shed 8 bases, J shed 5 bases, and the junction held 4 bases outside the gene matches. The CDR3 has 13 residues. CDR1 is SNHLY, CDR2 FYNNEI, per germline. DNA of the CDR3: TGTGCCAGCGGGACAGGGGGTTTTTATGGCTACACCTTC. It is translated as CASGTGGFYGYTF. Full variable domain (outside the CDR3, taken from reference TRBV2 and TRBJ1-2): EPEVTQTPSHQVTQMGQEVILRCVPISNHLYFYWYRQILGQKVEFLVSFYNNEISEKSEIFDDQFSVERPDGSNFTLKIRSTKLEDSAMYFCASGTGGFYGYTFGSGTRLTVV.

V gene TRBV11-3 combines with J gene TRBJ2-3; 13 positions match TRBD2. CDR3 length: 20 residues. Looked up from germline, CDR1 is SGHNT and CDR2 is YENEEA. The V and J ends lost 5 bases and 2 bases, in that order; junction bases with no gene match: 16. The CDR3 spells CASSQSWATSGRRTTDTQYF. The CDR3 DNA is TGTGCCAGCAGCCAGTCCTGGGCGACTAGCGGGAGGAGGACCACAGATACGCAGTATTTT. Looking up the rest from reference TRBV11-3 and TRBJ2-3 gives the full variable domain: EAGVVQSPRYKIIEKKQPVAFWCNPISGHNTLYWYLQNLGQGPELLIRYENEEAVDDSQLPKDRFSAERLKGVDSTLKIQPAELGDSAVYLCASSQSWATSGRRTTDTQYFGPGTRLTVL.

The J gene is TRBJ2-7, the V gene TRBV2; 11 nucleotides match TRBD2. The V and J ends lost 6 bases and 0 bases, in that order; junction bases with no gene match: 16. The CDR3 has 19 residues. The germline gives CDR1 SNHLY, CDR2 FYNNEI. CDR3 DNA: TGTGCCAGCAGCCCACGAGGTGCTAGCGGGAGGCCCAGCTCCTACGAGCAGTACTTC. This translates into CASSPRGASGRPSSYEQYF.

The V gene is TRBV2, the J gene TRBJ1-2, with D perhaps matching TRBD1 (6 bases). The V gene lost 6 bases and the J gene lost 10 bases, with 24 bases spanning the gap. The CDR3 runs to 15 residues. Per germline, CDR1 SNHLY and CDR2 FYNNEI. CDR3 region: CASSGPDRTKVDYTF. CDR3 sequence (DNA): TGTGCCAGCAGCGGGCCCGACAGGACGAAAGTCGACTACACCTTC.

To note about this clone: Other nucleotide sequences in the sample specify the same CDR3. CDR3 nucleotides: TGCGCCAGCAGCTTGGGGGCGGCTGGGGAGCTGTTTTTT. It yields the protein CASSLGAAGELFF. The chain recombines TRBV5-1 with TRBJ2-2; no clear D. The CDR3 loop spans 13 amino acids. CDR1 and CDR2 (germline): SGHRS, YFSETQ. V shed 0 bases and J shed 8 bases, with 8 bases lying between them.

This sequence joins TRBV19 and TRBJ2-2; 11 bases line up with TRBD1. The CDR3 consists of 15 residues. With V trimmed by 4 bases and J by 3 bases, 1 base remained unmatched. The germline V gene encodes CDR1 LNHDA and CDR2 SQIVND (reference sequence). The DNA for the CDR3 is TGTGCCAGTAGTAGGACAGGGGGCGACACCGGGGAGCTGTTTTTT. Protein: CASSRTGGDTGELFF.

CDR3 sequence: CASSPTGARAEAFF. As DNA, the CDR3 is TGTGCCAGCAGTCCCACAGGGGCGCGGGCTGAAGCTTTCTTT. J is TRBJ1-1 and V is TRBV6-5; 7 nucleotides line up with TRBD1. CDR1 is MNHEY, CDR2 SVGAGI, per germline. The J segment lost 6 bases and the V segment lost 5 bases, leaving 9 bases of the junction unmatched. The length of the CDR3 is 14 residues.

This clone was seen just once. The V gene is TRBV18, the J gene TRBJ1-5; TRBD1 matches 7 bases. V dropped 6 bases and J dropped 6; count of bases not matched to a gene: 8. Germline values: CDR1 KGHSH, CDR2 LQKENI. The CDR3 length is 14 residues. This CDR3 is CASSRQGKVQPQHF. CDR3 coding DNA: TGTGCCAGCTCCCGACAGGGTAAAGTTCAGCCCCAGCATTTT.

At least ten counts were recorded for this clone. This chain joins TRBV5-5 and TRBJ2-5; the match to TRBD2 covers 11 bases. Germline assignment: CDR1 SGHKS and CDR2 YYEKEE (reference sequence). The junction had 6 bases not matched to a gene; V was cut back by 0 bases and J by 2 bases. This CDR3 has 17 residues. The CDR3 nucleotides are TGTGCCAGCAGCTTGGGAACGACTAGCGGGGCACAAGAGACCCAGTACTTC. Residues: CASSLGTTSGAQETQYF.

The rearrangement uses TRBV18 and TRBJ1-2, with D possibly matching TRBD1 (6 bases). The CDR3 length is 14 residues. V was trimmed by 3 bases and J by 6 bases, leaving 14 bases between them. CDR1 is KGHSH and CDR2 is LQKENI in the germline V gene. CDR3 DNA: TGTGCCAGCTCACCGGTGGGGGGGCATGATGGCTACACCTTC. Translation: CASSPVGGHDGYTF. The whole variable domain, filled in from reference TRBV18 and TRBJ1-2, reads NAGVMQNPRHLVRRRGQEARLRCSPMKGHSHVYWYRQLPEEGLKFMVYLQKENIIDESGMPKERFSAEFPKEGPSILRIQQVVRGDSAAYFCASSPVGGHDGYTFGSGTRLTVV.

The chain recombines TRBV2 with TRBJ1-1; D is perhaps TRBD1 (6 bases). Deletions cut 3 bases from V and 0 bases from J, with 14 bases between. There are 16 residues in the CDR3. In germline, CDR1 is SNHLY, CDR2 FYNNEI. Here the CDR3 reads CASSDTGILMNTEAFF. The CDR3 nucleotides are TGTGCCAGCAGTGACACAGGGATTTTGATGAACACTGAAGCTTTCTTT.